The next 13 T cell receptor beta chains were all read from a single sample in a study of blood T cell repertoires in COVID-19. The protocol was immunoSEQ multiplex PCR, while the TCRdb copy is restricted to in-frame clones and leaves out a portion. The sample includes around 250,000 clones, roughly nine tenths seen only once; the top ten take 6.2%. The sequenced sample was peripheral blood. Receptors were obtained from a man between 60 and 75 years old with acute or convalescent COVID-19.

V and J are TRBV7-2 and TRBJ2-2; TRBD2 matches at 8 bases. Trimming at V came to 3 bases and at J to 5 bases, leaving 8 bases not matched to a gene. The CDR3 contains 16 residues. Germline CDR1 and CDR2: SGHTA and FQGNSA. In DNA, the CDR3 is TGTGCCAGCAGCTTCCGGAGCGGGAGTTTAACCGGGGAGCTGTTTTTT. Translating gives CASSFRSGSLTGELFF.

The chain recombines TRBV9 with TRBJ1-5, with D uncertain. V was clipped by 0 bases and J by 0 bases, with 7 bases between them. CDR1 is SGDLS and CDR2 is YYNGEE in the germline V gene. This CDR3 comprises 15 residues. The CDR3 DNA reads TGTGCCAGCAGCGTAGATATCGGTAGCAATCAGCCCCAGCATTTT. As protein: CASSVDIGSNQPQHF.

This clone was detected only once. The rearrangement uses TRBV5-5 and TRBJ2-7; possible D gene TRBD2, 6 bases. The CDR3 contains 18 residues. Germline values: CDR1 SGHKS, CDR2 YYEKEE (reference sequence). Trimming left V 7 bases short and J 2 bases short, with 28 bases between. CDR3 protein: CASANGGSGASIAYEQYF. The CDR3 coding sequence is TGTGCCAGCGCCAATGGGGGGAGTGGGGCTAGTATTGCCTACGAGCAGTACTTC.

The V call is TRBV19, the J call TRBJ1-1; 7 nucleotides match TRBD1. The CDR3 is 14 amino acids. The V segment lost 6 bases and the J segment 3 bases; nucleotides outside the gene matches: 7. CDR1 is LNHDA and CDR2 is SQIVND in the germline V gene (reference sequence). CDR3 in DNA: TGTGCCAGTAGAAAGGGACAGAGGGACACTGAAGCTTTCTTT. Protein: CASRKGQRDTEAFF.

V gene TRBV3-1 (or the pseudogene TRBV3-2) combines with J gene TRBJ1-1; D possibly corresponds to TRBD1 (5 bases). Germline V CDR1 and CDR2: LGHDT, YNNKEL (reference sequence). CDR3 length equals 14 residues. V lost 4 bases to trimming and J lost 5 bases, with 14 bases between them. The chain's CDR3 is CASSLREVRTEAFF. As DNA, the CDR3 is TGTGCCAGCAGCCTCAGGGAGGTAAGGACTGAAGCTTTCTTT.

The chain carries TRBV7-2 and TRBJ2-4; a possible D gene is TRBD1 (5 bases). V was cut by 1 base and J by 2 bases, with 6 bases left in between. Per the germline V gene, CDR1 is SGHTA and CDR2 is FQGNSA. CDR3 size: 14 residues. The CDR3 loop reads CASSLDRSKNIQYF. Written as DNA, the CDR3 is TGTGCCAGCAGCTTAGACAGGTCCAAAAACATTCAGTACTTC.

The J gene is TRBJ1-2, the V gene TRBV28; maybe TRBD1 (6 bases). The CDR3 has 13 amino acids. CDR1 is MDHEN, CDR2 SYDVKM, per germline. V was shortened by 3 bases and J by 8 bases, with 13 bases between the two germline ends. The CDR3 coding sequence is TGTGCCAGCAGTTTGGGACGGACAGCGGGCTACACCTTC. Amino acid sequence: CASSLGRTAGYTF.

The V call is TRBV28, the J call TRBJ1-4, with 7 nucleotides matching TRBD1. The V and J ends lost 9 bases and 0 bases, in that order; junction bases with no gene match: 4. The CDR3 contains 14 residues. The germline CDR1 and CDR2 sequences are MDHEN and SYDVKM. DNA of the CDR3: TGTGCCAGTTCCAGGGGGGCAACTAATGAAAAACTGTTTTTT. This gives the protein CASSRGATNEKLFF.

This chain uses TRBV14 with TRBJ2-7; D uncertain. The length of the CDR3 is 15 residues. Germline V gene sequence: CDR1 SGHDN, CDR2 FVKESK. V lost 1 base and J 5 bases, leaving 15 bases between the germline ends. The CDR3 protein is CASSQGMGWANEQYF. The DNA for the CDR3 is TGTGCCAGCAGCCAAGGTATGGGTTGGGCTAACGAGCAGTACTTC. Filled out from reference TRBV14 and TRBJ2-7, the complete variable domain reads EAGVTQFPSHSVIEKGQTVTLRCDPISGHDNLYWYRRVMGKEIKFLLHFVKESKQDESGMPNNRFLAERTGGTYSTLKVQPAELEDSGVYFCASSQGMGWANEQYFGPGTRLTVT.

This chain uses TRBV9 with TRBJ2-3, with a possible D match to TRBD2 (6 bases). Trimming pared 3 bases from V and 0 bases from J, leaving 11 bases between. Germline CDR1 is SGDLS and CDR2 is YYNGEE. The CDR3 is 15 amino acids. The CDR3 protein is CASSGTGTSTDTQYF. The CDR3 nucleotides read TGTGCCAGCAGCGGAACCGGGACTAGCACAGATACGCAGTATTTT.

The chain recombines TRBV6-6 with TRBJ2-7, with 8 bases aligning to TRBD1. This CDR3 spans 14 amino acids. The germline gives CDR1 MNHNY, CDR2 SVGAGI (reference sequence). V lost 4 bases and J lost 3; bases outside the gene matches: 5. The CDR3 sequence is CASSSRTGLYEQYF. CDR3 DNA: TGTGCCAGCAGTTCCCGGACAGGGCTCTACGAGCAGTACTTC.

J is TRBJ2-7 and V is TRBV13, with 10 bases identical to TRBD2. Germline values: CDR1 PRHDT, CDR2 FYEKMQ (reference sequence). V shed 5 bases, J shed 7 bases, and the junction held 20 bases outside the gene matches. This CDR3 has 18 residues. DNA for the CDR3: TGTGCCAGCAGCCCCCCAAGGGGCCGGGCTAGCGGGAGACGAGAGCAGTACTTC. Translating it yields CASSPPRGRASGRREQYF.

The chain is built from TRBV19 and TRBJ2-7; TRBD1 aligns across 12 bases. V gave up 3 bases and J gave up 4 bases; unmatched junction bases: 7. The germline V gene has CDR1 LNHDA and CDR2 SQIVND (reference sequence). This CDR3 is 16 amino acids long. The CDR3 region has the DNA TGTGCCAGTAGTATTCAACCGGGACAGGGGGCTTACGAGCAGTACTTC. Its translation: CASSIQPGQGAYEQYF.